The TCR beta chain described here comes from a study of identical twins. Overall study findings and caveats: Findings depended on cross-sectional statistics rather than tracking the same donors.

Germline-derived CDR1 and CDR2 are DFQATT and SNEGSKA (reference sequence). CDR3 length: 14 residues. The V and J ends lost 6 bases and 8 bases, in that order; junction bases with no gene match: 10. As concerns this clonotype: Its antigen is currently unknown.

Each CDR3 protein is one row after TCRdb ran MiXCR on the 5' RACE reads. The repertoire consists of fewer than 500,000 distinct CDR3 sequences, with approximately 15% occurring once and the leading ten covering 0.98%. These same records also appear under a second study, on yellow fever vaccine responses in identical twins.

This clonotype was obtained from a woman younger than 30 in good health. The V gene is TRBV20-1, the J gene TRBJ2-1, with 10 nucleotides matching TRBD1. Sequencing was done on a sample of CD4+ T cells sorted from blood. This CDR3 reads CSASTGGKLDEQFF. CDR3 bases: TGCAGTGCATCGACAGGGGGCAAGTTGGATGAGCAGTTCTTC.